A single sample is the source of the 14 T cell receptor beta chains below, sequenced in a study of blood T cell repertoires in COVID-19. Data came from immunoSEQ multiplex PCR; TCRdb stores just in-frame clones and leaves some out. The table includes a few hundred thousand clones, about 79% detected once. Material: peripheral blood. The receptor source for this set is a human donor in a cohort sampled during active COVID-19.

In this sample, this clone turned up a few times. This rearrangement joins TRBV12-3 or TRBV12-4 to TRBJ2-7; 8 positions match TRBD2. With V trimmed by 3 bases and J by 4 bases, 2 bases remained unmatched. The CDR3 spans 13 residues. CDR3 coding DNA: TGTGCCAGCAGTTTGGAGCGGGGGTACGAGCAGTACTTC. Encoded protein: CASSLERGYEQYF.

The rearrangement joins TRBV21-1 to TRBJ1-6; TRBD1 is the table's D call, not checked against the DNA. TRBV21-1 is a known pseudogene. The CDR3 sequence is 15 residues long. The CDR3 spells CASSKLQGSNSPLHF. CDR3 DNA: TGTGCCAGCAGCAAACTCCAGGGTTCCAATTCACCCCTCCACTTT.

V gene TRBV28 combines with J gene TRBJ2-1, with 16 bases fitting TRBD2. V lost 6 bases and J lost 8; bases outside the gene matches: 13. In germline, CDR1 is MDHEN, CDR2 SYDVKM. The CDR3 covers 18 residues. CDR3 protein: CASSPLGTSGRAWDEQFF. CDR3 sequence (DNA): TGTGCCAGCAGCCCCCTTGGGACTAGCGGGAGGGCGTGGGATGAGCAGTTCTTC.

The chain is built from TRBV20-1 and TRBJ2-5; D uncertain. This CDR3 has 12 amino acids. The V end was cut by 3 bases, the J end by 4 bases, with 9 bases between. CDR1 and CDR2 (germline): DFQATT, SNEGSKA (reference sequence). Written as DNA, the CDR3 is TGCAGTGCTAGTCTAGTTGGAGAGACCCAGTACTTC. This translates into CSASLVGETQYF.

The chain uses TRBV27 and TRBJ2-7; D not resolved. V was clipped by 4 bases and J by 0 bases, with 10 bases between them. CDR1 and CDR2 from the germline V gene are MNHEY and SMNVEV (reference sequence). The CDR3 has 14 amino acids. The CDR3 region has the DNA TGTGCCAGCAGTTCTACGGTTTTCTCCTACGAGCAGTACTTC. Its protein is CASSSTVFSYEQYF.

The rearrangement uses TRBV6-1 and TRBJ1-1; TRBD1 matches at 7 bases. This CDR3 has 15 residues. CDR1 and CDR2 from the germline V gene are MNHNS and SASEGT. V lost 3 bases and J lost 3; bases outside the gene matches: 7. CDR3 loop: CASSDPGQLHTEAFF. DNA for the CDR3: TGTGCCAGCAGTGACCCGGGACAGTTACACACTGAAGCTTTCTTT.

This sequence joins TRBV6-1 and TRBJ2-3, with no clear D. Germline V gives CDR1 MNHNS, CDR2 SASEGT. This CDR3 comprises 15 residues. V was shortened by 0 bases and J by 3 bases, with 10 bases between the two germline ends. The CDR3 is CASSEAERRTDTQYF. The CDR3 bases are TGTGCCAGCAGTGAAGCCGAGCGTCGGACAGATACGCAGTATTTT.

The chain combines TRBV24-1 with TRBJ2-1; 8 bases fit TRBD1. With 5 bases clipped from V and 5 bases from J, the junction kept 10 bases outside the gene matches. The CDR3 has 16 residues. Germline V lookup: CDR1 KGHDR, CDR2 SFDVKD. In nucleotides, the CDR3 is TGTGCCACCAGTGCCCTGGACAGGGCGGGGAACAATGAGCAGTTCTTC. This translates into CATSALDRAGNNEQFF.

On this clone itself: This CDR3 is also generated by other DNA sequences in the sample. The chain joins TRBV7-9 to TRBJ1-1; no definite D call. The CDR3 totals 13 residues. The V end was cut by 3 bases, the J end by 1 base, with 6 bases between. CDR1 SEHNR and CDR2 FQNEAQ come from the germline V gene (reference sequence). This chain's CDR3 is CASSFRGNTEAFF. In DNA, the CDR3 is TGTGCCAGCAGCTTCAGAGGGAACACTGAAGCTTTCTTT.

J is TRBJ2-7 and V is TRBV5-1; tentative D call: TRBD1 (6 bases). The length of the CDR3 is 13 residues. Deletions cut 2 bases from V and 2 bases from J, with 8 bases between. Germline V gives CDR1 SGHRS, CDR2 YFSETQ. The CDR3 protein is CASSFGDTYEQYF. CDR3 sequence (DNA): TGCGCCAGCAGCTTCGGGGACACCTACGAGCAGTACTTC.

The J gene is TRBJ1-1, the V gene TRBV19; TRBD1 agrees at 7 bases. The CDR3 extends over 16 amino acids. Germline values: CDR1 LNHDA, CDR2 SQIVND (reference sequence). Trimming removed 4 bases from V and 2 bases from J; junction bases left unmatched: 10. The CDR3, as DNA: TGTGCCAGTAGTACCTCCTCGACAGGGTTTAACACTGAAGCTTTCTTT. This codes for CASSTSSTGFNTEAFF.

The CDR3 sequence: CASSQGQINQPQHF. The CDR3 DNA reads TGTGCCAGCAGCCAAGGGCAGATCAATCAGCCCCAGCATTTT. The J gene is TRBJ1-5, the V gene TRBV3-1 (or the pseudogene TRBV3-2); D ambiguous. Germline CDR1 and CDR2: LGHDT and YNNKEL (reference sequence). The CDR3 is 14 amino acids. V was shortened by 1 base and J by 3 bases, with 7 bases between the two germline ends.

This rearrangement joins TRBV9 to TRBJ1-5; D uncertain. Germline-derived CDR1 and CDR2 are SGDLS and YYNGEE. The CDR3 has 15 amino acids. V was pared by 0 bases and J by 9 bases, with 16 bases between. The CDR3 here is CASSVGKGREGPQHF. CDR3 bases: TGTGCCAGCAGCGTAGGGAAAGGCCGGGAAGGGCCCCAGCATTTT.

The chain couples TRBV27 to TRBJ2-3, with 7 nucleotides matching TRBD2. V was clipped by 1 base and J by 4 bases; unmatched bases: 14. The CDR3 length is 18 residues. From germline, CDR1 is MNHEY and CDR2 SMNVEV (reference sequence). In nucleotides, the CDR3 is TGTGCCAGCAGTTTATTCCCGCCGGGGGTAGCGGGCGCAGATACGCAGTATTTT. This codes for CASSLFPPGVAGADTQYF.